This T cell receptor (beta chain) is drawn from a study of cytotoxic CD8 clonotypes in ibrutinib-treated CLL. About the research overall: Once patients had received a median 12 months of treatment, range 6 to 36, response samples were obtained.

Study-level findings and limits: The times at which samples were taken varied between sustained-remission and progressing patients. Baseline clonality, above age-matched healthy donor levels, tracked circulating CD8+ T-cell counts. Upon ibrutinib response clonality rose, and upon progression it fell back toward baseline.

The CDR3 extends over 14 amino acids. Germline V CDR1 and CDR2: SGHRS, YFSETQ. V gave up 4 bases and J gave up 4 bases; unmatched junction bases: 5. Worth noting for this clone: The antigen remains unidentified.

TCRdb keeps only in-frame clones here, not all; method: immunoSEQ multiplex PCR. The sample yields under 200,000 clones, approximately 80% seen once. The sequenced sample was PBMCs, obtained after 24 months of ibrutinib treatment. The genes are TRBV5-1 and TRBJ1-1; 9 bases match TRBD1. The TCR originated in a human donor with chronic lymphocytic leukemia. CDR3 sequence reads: CASSADRGITEAFF. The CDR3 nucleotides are TGCGCCAGCAGCGCGGACAGGGGTATCACTGAAGCTTTCTTT.